Below, 25 T cell receptor beta chains from the same sample are listed, as sequenced in a study of blood T cell repertoires in COVID-19. Only in-frame clones appear in the TCRdb table, and some are missing; sequencing was by immunoSEQ multiplex PCR. The sample contains 200,000 to 300,000 clones, 88% of which appear only once. Source material: PBMCs or T cells enriched from blood (not recorded which). The receptors shown here come from a woman aged 40 to 55 with acute COVID-19.

The rearrangement uses TRBV5-1 and TRBJ2-3, with D unresolved. The germline gives CDR1 SGHRS, CDR2 YFSETQ. Trimming shortened V by 0 bases and J by 3 bases, and 5 bases separated the two germline ends. The CDR3 totals 13 residues. DNA of the CDR3: TGCGCCAGCAGCTTGGCGGTAACAGATACGCAGTATTTT. Translated, it gives CASSLAVTDTQYF.

This rearrangement joins TRBV21-1 to TRBJ2-6; TRBD2, the table's D call, was not compared with the DNA. TRBV21-1 is noted as a pseudogene. This CDR3 is 18 amino acids long. The CDR3: CASSVDERRSSGANVLTF. The CDR3 DNA reads TGTGCCAGCAGCGTCGATGAACGCCGGAGCTCTGGGGCCAACGTCCTGACTTTC.

This rearrangement joins TRBV10-3 to TRBJ2-7; maybe TRBD1 (6 bases). Trimming removed 10 bases at V and 3 bases at J, with 10 bases between. Germline CDR1 reads ENHRY; CDR2 reads SYGVKD. CDR3 length equals 11 residues. For the CDR3, the DNA is TGTGCCACCTCAGGGGACTACGAGCAGTACGTC. It encodes CATSGDYEQYV.

As DNA, the CDR3 is TGTGCCAGCAGCGTGTGGACAGAAAACACCGGGGAGCTGTTTTTT. Protein: CASSVWTENTGELFF. The chain employs TRBV9 and TRBJ2-2; D is possibly TRBD1 (6 bases). Germline CDR1 reads SGDLS; CDR2 reads YYNGEE. CDR3 size: 15 residues. V was trimmed by 2 bases and J by 2 bases, leaving 10 bases between them.

The chain has TRBV7-9 and TRBJ2-3; no reliable D call. Deletions cut 5 bases from V and 0 bases from J, with 12 bases between. This CDR3 region has 15 residues. CDR1 is SEHNR, CDR2 FQNEAQ, per germline (reference sequence). CDR3 in amino acids: CASSPPGLSTDTQYF. In nucleotides, the CDR3 is TGTGCCAGCAGCCCCCCAGGCTTGAGCACAGATACGCAGTATTTT.

The chain carries TRBV5-1 and TRBJ1-5, with D maybe TRBD1 (5 bases). The length of the CDR3 is 14 residues. V dropped 0 bases and J dropped 7 bases, with 11 bases sitting between them. CDR1 and CDR2 from the germline V gene are SGHRS and YFSETQ. DNA for the CDR3: TGCGCCAGCAGCTTGGATGGGGCAGGGCAGCCCCAGCATTTT. It codes for CASSLDGAGQPQHF.

The chain uses TRBV7-2 and TRBJ2-5; weak D call: TRBD2 (5 bases). The V and J ends lost 4 bases and 3 bases respectively, with 9 bases between them. The germline gives CDR1 SGHTA, CDR2 FQGNSA. The CDR3 is made up of 13 amino acids. CDR3 sequence (DNA): TGTGCCAGCAGCTCTCGAGCGGAAGAGACCCAGTACTTC. Translation gives CASSSRAEETQYF.

This chain uses TRBV5-5 with TRBJ1-5; D ambiguous. The CDR3 sequence is 16 residues long. The V gene lost 3 bases and the J gene lost 2 bases, with 15 bases spanning the gap. Germline values: CDR1 SGHKS, CDR2 YYEKEE (reference sequence). CDR3 DNA sequence: TGTGCCAGCAGCTATGTAGCTGGTCCAGGCAATCAGCCCCAGCATTTT. Its protein is CASSYVAGPGNQPQHF.

The CDR3 region has the DNA TGTGCCAGCAGCTTGGGACTAGCGGGAGAATTACTCGAGCAGTACTTC. This gives the protein CASSLGLAGELLEQYF. The chain is built from TRBV7-9 and TRBJ2-7; 14 nucleotides agree with TRBD2. The CDR3 extends over 16 amino acids. Trimming at V came to 3 bases and at J to 6 bases, leaving 7 bases not matched to a gene. Germline loops: CDR1 SEHNR, CDR2 FQNEAQ (reference sequence).

This rearrangement joins TRBV5-6 to TRBJ2-1; a possible D gene is TRBD2 (6 bases). Between the trimmed V and J ends, which lost 1 base and 2 bases, there was a span of 16 bases. CDR3 length: 17 residues. The germline V gene encodes CDR1 SGHDT and CDR2 YYEEEE. The CDR3 here is CASSLTTAGGPYNEQFF. CDR3 sequence (DNA): TGTGCCAGCAGCTTGACAACAGCCGGGGGACCCTACAATGAGCAGTTCTTC.

The chain carries TRBV27 and TRBJ1-1; no clear D gene. V was trimmed by 4 bases and J by 6 bases, leaving 12 bases between them. The CDR3 has 13 amino acids. The germline CDR1 and CDR2 sequences are MNHEY and SMNVEV (reference sequence). The CDR3 sequence: CASSSSQRPEAFF. The CDR3 nucleotides are TGTGCCAGCAGTTCCAGCCAGAGGCCTGAAGCTTTCTTT.

This chain connects TRBV5-1 to TRBJ1-4, with 7 bases that match TRBD1. Unmatched junction bases numbered 7, after V lost 4 bases and J lost 4 bases. This CDR3 has 15 residues. Germline CDR1 is SGHRS and CDR2 is YFSETQ. The CDR3 DNA is TGCGCCAGCAGCCGGACGGGACAGATTAATGAAAAACTGTTTTTT. Translation gives CASSRTGQINEKLFF. The complete variable domain, with remaining parts taken from reference TRBV5-1 and TRBJ1-4, reads KAGVTQTPRYLIKTRGQQVTLSCSPISGHRSVSWYQQTPGQGLQFLFEYFSETQRNKGNFPGRFSGRQFSNSRSEMNVSTLELGDSALYLCASSRTGQINEKLFFGSGTQLSVL.

The chain joins TRBV5-4 to TRBJ1-3; 7 bases fit TRBD1. The trim removed 2 bases at V and 0 bases at J, leaving 5 bases unmatched. CDR1 is SGHNT, CDR2 YYREEE, per germline (reference sequence). CDR3 size: 16 residues. The CDR3 DNA follows: TGTGCCAGCAGCTTTGCGGGACAGATCTCTGGAAACACCATATATTTT. Translating it yields CASSFAGQISGNTIYF. Full variable domain (missing parts from reference TRBV5-4 and TRBJ1-3): ETGVTQSPTHLIKTRGQQVTLRCSSQSGHNTVSWYQQALGQGPQFIFQYYREEENGRGNFPPRFSGLQFPNYSSELNVNALELDDSALYLCASSFAGQISGNTIYFGEGSWLTVV.

This clone was detected only once. The gene calls are TRBV18 and TRBJ2-2; 11 bases map to TRBD2. Germline loops: CDR1 KGHSH, CDR2 LQKENI. The CDR3 sequence is 13 residues long. Trimming took 8 bases from V and 6 from J; bases not matched to a gene: 2. In DNA, the CDR3 is TGTGCCAGCCGGACTAGCGGGCCCGGGGAGCTGTTTTTT. Its translation: CASRTSGPGELFF.

The chain has TRBV28 and TRBJ2-3; D is uncertain. The CDR3 runs 13 residues. Germline-derived CDR1 and CDR2 are MDHEN and SYDVKM. The V end lost 5 bases, the J end lost 4 bases, and 10 bases lay between the germline ends. CDR3 DNA: TGTGCCAGCAGTCGCACTTTCGCAGATACGCAGTATTTT. Protein product: CASSRTFADTQYF.

V and J are TRBV29-1 and TRBJ2-3; TRBD2 aligns across 8 bases. There are 12 residues in the CDR3. With 6 bases clipped from V and 4 bases from J, the junction kept 3 bases outside the gene matches. Germline values: CDR1 SQVTM, CDR2 ANQGSEA. The CDR3 sequence: CSVGLASDTQYF. The CDR3 coding sequence is TGCAGCGTAGGACTAGCCTCAGATACGCAGTATTTT.

The rearrangement uses TRBV24-1 and TRBJ1-2, with 7 nucleotides matching TRBD1. In germline, CDR1 is KGHDR, CDR2 SFDVKD. V lost 4 bases to trimming and J lost 6 bases; unmatched junction nucleotides: 7. There are 14 residues in the CDR3. CDR3 DNA: TGTGCCACCAGTGAAACGGGGACAGCCCATGGCTACACCTTC. It codes for CATSETGTAHGYTF.

The chain couples TRBV10-1 to TRBJ2-2; D unclear. Looked up from germline, CDR1 is WNHNN and CDR2 is SYGVQD (reference sequence). This CDR3 comprises 13 residues. Trimming stripped 2 bases from V and 4 bases from J, with 5 bases between. In DNA form, the CDR3 reads TGCGCCAGCAGTGAGGTCTTCACCGGGGAGCTGTTTTTT. Translated, it gives CASSEVFTGELFF.

The V gene is TRBV6-5, the J gene TRBJ1-4; TRBD1 agrees at 8 bases. CDR3 length: 13 amino acids. V trimming: 6 bases; J trimming: 8 bases; junction bases outside the gene matches: 5. Germline values: CDR1 MNHEY, CDR2 SVGAGI. CDR3 bases: TGTGCCAGCAGAGACAGGGGAACCGAAAAACTGTTTTTT. It specifies CASRDRGTEKLFF.

The chain has TRBV5-6 and TRBJ2-7; 9 bases match TRBD1. This CDR3 has 15 amino acids. J was trimmed by 2 bases and V by 4 bases; bases with no gene match: 7. Looked up from germline, CDR1 is SGHDT and CDR2 is YYEEEE. This CDR3 reads CASSPDRGNPYEQYV. The CDR3 coding sequence is TGTGCCAGCAGCCCGGACAGGGGCAATCCCTACGAGCAGTACGTC.

The genes are TRBV5-4 and TRBJ2-1; 10 positions match TRBD2. Germline assignment: CDR1 SGHNT and CDR2 YYREEE (reference sequence). This CDR3 contains 16 residues. V trimming: 0 bases; J trimming: 6 bases; junction bases outside the gene matches: 6. The CDR3 region has the DNA TGTGCCAGCAGCTTGGCCGGGACTAGCGAGACCAATGAGCAGTTCTTC. This sequence encodes CASSLAGTSETNEQFF.

The chain's CDR3 is CASSLLAEITYNEQFF. For the CDR3, the DNA is TGCGCCAGCAGCCTTTTGGCGGAAATTACCTACAATGAGCAGTTCTTC. The V gene is TRBV4-1, the J gene TRBJ2-1; D unclear. Germline V gene data show CDR1 as MGHRA and CDR2 as YSYEKL. V dropped 4 bases and J dropped 2 bases, with 15 bases sitting between them. The length of the CDR3 is 16 residues.

This clone was recorded once. The chain employs TRBV7-7 and TRBJ1-4; 7 nucleotides match TRBD1. This CDR3 has 13 amino acids. The V gene's germline CDR1 is SSHAT and CDR2 FNYEAQ (reference sequence). CDR3 residues: CAGGTGVYEKLFF. The CDR3 bases are TGTGCTGGGGGAACAGGGGTGTATGAAAAACTGTTTTTT.

J is TRBJ1-6 and V is TRBV3-1 (or the pseudogene TRBV3-2); 7 bases align to TRBD1. Germline V gene sequence: CDR1 LGHDT, CDR2 YNNKEL (reference sequence). The V gene end was trimmed by 3 bases and the J gene end by 8 bases; junction bases not matched to a gene: 13. CDR3 length: 17 amino acids. The CDR3 DNA sequence: TGTGCCAGCAGCCACCTAGGAGGGGGCAGATCGGATTCACCCCTCCACTTT. This translates into CASSHLGGGRSDSPLHF.

The rearrangement links TRBV7-2 to TRBJ1-3; maybe TRBD1 (5 bases). Germline loops: CDR1 SGHTA, CDR2 FQGNSA. Trimming took off 3 bases at V and 2 bases at J, with 17 bases between the two ends. The CDR3 has 17 residues. CDR3 in amino acids: CASSLSVMAGPGNTIYF. CDR3 sequence (DNA): TGTGCCAGCAGCTTGTCGGTTATGGCAGGGCCTGGAAACACCATATATTTT.